This TCR beta chain emerged from a study of neurological immune-mediated disorders. Looked up from germline, CDR1 is SEHNR and CDR2 is FQNEAQ (reference sequence). The CDR3 has 14 residues. V lost 2 bases to trimming and J lost 5 bases, with 11 bases between them. This clonotype was seen at least ten times. One entry per CDR3 protein, called by TCRdb with MiXCR from the 5' RACE reads. The sample yields 77,000 or so distinct CDR3 sequences, 9.4% seen once. J is TRBJ2-3 and V is TRBV7-9, with unresolved D. This receptor was taken from a man aged 45-65 years in good health. Material: PBMCs. CDR3 amino acids: CASSLKWPGDTQYF. DNA of the CDR3: TGTGCCAGCAGCTTAAAGTGGCCGGGAGATACGCAGTATTTT.